These 9 T cell receptor beta chains were all obtained from the same sample, sequenced in a study of blood T cell repertoires in COVID-19. Libraries were prepared by immunoSEQ multiplex PCR; TCRdb keeps only in-frame clonotypes and omits some of them. Found here are a few hundred thousand clones, about 85% of them singletons; the top ten hold about 2.7%. Sequencing was performed on PBMCs or T cells enriched from blood (not recorded which). These receptors were taken from a woman aged 45 to 65 who had recovered from COVID-19.

The chain employs TRBV24-1 and TRBJ2-1, with 12 bases lining up with TRBD2. CDR1 and CDR2 (germline): KGHDR, SFDVKD. The CDR3 extends over 16 amino acids. The ends lost 7 bases at V and 1 base at J; junction bases unmatched: 4. In nucleotides, the CDR3 is TGTGCCACCAGGGCTAGCGGGGGGGGATCCTACAATGAGCAGTTCTTC. Protein sequence: CATRASGGGSYNEQFF.

The V call is TRBV10-2, the J call TRBJ1-4; unclear D gene. V was shortened by 0 bases and J by 2 bases, with 7 bases between the two germline ends. In germline, CDR1 is WSHSY, CDR2 SAAADI. CDR3 length: 15 amino acids. CDR3 residues: CASSESGVTNEKLFF. CDR3 DNA sequence: TGCGCCAGCAGTGAGTCCGGGGTGACTAATGAAAAACTGTTTTTT.

V and J are TRBV19 and TRBJ2-2; 8 bases align to TRBD1. With V trimmed by 7 bases and J by 6 bases, 10 bases remained unmatched. There are 15 residues in the CDR3. The germline gives CDR1 LNHDA, CDR2 SQIVND (reference sequence). The DNA of the CDR3 is TGTGCCAGTAATGTGTGGCAGGGGGCGGCCGGGGAGCTGTTTTTT. Residues: CASNVWQGAAGELFF.

The count of this clone is one. The chain joins TRBV27 to TRBJ2-7; 8 nucleotides match TRBD1. The CDR3 runs to 12 residues. Losses at the gene ends were 10 bases for V and 3 bases for J; bases not matched to a gene: 5. CDR1 MNHEY and CDR2 SMNVEV come from the germline V gene (reference sequence). The CDR3 sequence: CATGTGHYEQYF. The CDR3 region has the DNA TGTGCCACCGGGACAGGCCACTACGAGCAGTACTTC.

This sequence joins TRBV5-1 and TRBJ2-6; D perhaps matches TRBD2 (6 bases). The CDR3 has 18 residues. The germline gives CDR1 SGHRS, CDR2 YFSETQ. Trimming shortened V by 4 bases and J by 2 bases, and 19 bases separated the two germline ends. The CDR3 reads CASSLGVRGETGANVLTF. CDR3 DNA: TGCGCCAGCAGCCTGGGGGTGCGGGGCGAGACTGGGGCCAACGTCCTGACTTTC.

The V gene is TRBV4-1, the J gene TRBJ1-2; TRBD1 aligns across 12 bases. This CDR3 comprises 15 residues. The V gene's germline CDR1 is MGHRA and CDR2 YSYEKL. V gave up 2 bases and J gave up 10 bases; unmatched junction bases: 8. This CDR3 is CASSQTGTGGAYYTF. DNA of the CDR3: TGCGCCAGCAGCCAAACCGGGACAGGGGGCGCTTACTACACCTTC.

The chain is built from TRBV7-5 and TRBJ1-5. TRBV7-5 is a recognized pseudogene. The CDR3 totals 16 residues. CDR3 amino acids: CARSRGVRIANQPQHF. The CDR3 DNA is TGTGCCAGAAGCCGCGGGGTGAGGATCGCCAATCAGCCCCAGCATTTT.

The CDR3 DNA reads as TGTGCCAGCAGTTACTCGATCCAGGCAACTAATGAAAAACTGTTTTTT. It codes for CASSYSIQATNEKLFF. The genes are TRBV6-5 and TRBJ1-4; D is unresolved. CDR1 is MNHEY, CDR2 SVGAGI, per germline. Trimming pared 0 bases from V and 0 bases from J, leaving 8 bases between. The CDR3 length is 16 residues.

The V call is TRBV30, the J call TRBJ2-7; D not certain. V was trimmed by 0 bases and J by 2 bases, leaving 8 bases between them. CDR1 and CDR2 (germline): GTSNPN, SVGIG (reference sequence). This CDR3 has 13 amino acids. This CDR3 is CAWSVLGTYEQYF. In DNA form, the CDR3 reads TGTGCCTGGAGTGTTTTGGGCACCTACGAGCAGTACTTC.